This TCR beta chain was sequenced for a study of T cell repertoires in cytomegalovirus infection. General study points: There were HLA-C-restricted CMV-specific TCR beta clonotypes dominating the ex vivo response.

Each CDR3 protein gets one entry after TCRdb re-called the reads with MiXCR. Among approximately 600,000 distinct CDR3 sequences listed, about 39% were seen once. In its sample, this clonotype was seen a few times. Its antigen is currently unknown. Deletions cut 1 base from V and 4 bases from J, with 7 bases between. This CDR3 region has 13 residues. The germline V gene encodes CDR1 SGHTA and CDR2 FQGNSA. This chain uses TRBV7-2 with TRBJ1-2; D is uncertain. The sequence was obtained from a human donor in good health (CMV status not recorded). Some clones in this sample may be carry-over from other donors' samples. The sample was cultured PBMCs, taken from culture after CMV antigen stimulation. The CDR3 bases are TGTGCCAGCAGCTTAGGGACTCGCTATGGCTACACCTTC. It translates to CASSLGTRYGYTF.